These 21 T cell receptor beta chains were sequenced from one sample in a study of T cells in Graves' hyperthyroidism and ophthalmopathy. From RNA transcripts, TCR beta CDR3 regions were amplified. HTBI primers were used for first-round RT-PCR of the TCR CDR3. TCRdb re-analysed the multiplex PCR reads in MiXCR, keeping a single row per CDR3 protein. This sample has 660,000 or so distinct CDR3 sequences, with 20% found just once. The sample taken for sequencing was blood. Receptor source: a man aged 30 to 45 with Graves' ophthalmopathy.

The chain joins TRBV4-3 to TRBJ2-7; perhaps TRBD1 as D (5 bases). From germline, CDR1 is LGHNA and CDR2 YSLEER. The CDR3 runs 14 residues. Trimming took 0 bases from V and 3 from J, leaving 9 bases between them. Here the CDR3 DNA reads TGCGCCAGCAGCCAAGAGGCGGACAACTACGAGCAGTACTTC. Its translation: CASSQEADNYEQYF.

To note about this clonotype: Compared with germline, one end of the junction differs, possibly owing to a read error. The chain employs TRBV19 and TRBJ1-1; D gene ambiguous. CDR1 LNHDA and CDR2 SQIVND come from the germline V gene (reference sequence). This CDR3 has 13 residues. The CDR3 sequence: CASRRSMNTEALF. The DNA of the CDR3 is TGTGCCAGTAGGCGTAGCATGAACACTGAAGCTCTCTTT.

This chain links TRBV14 with TRBJ1-2; 8 bases align to TRBD1. Germline assignment: CDR1 SGHDN and CDR2 FVKESK. Trimming cost V 3 bases and J 4 bases; bases outside gene matches: 4. The CDR3 is 14 amino acids. CDR3 sequence (DNA): TGTGCCAGCAGCCACGGGACAGGACTCTATGGCTACACCTTC. It translates to CASSHGTGLYGYTF.

In its sample, this clonotype was seen a few times. A much larger clone differs by one base, so this may be a read error. The chain has TRBV12-3 or TRBV12-4 and TRBJ2-3; D is perhaps TRBD2 (7 bases). The CDR3 totals 16 residues. V lost 5 bases and J lost 2, with 17 bases in between. CDR3 loop: CASSPIQGGHTDTQYF. As DNA, the CDR3 is TGTGCCAGCAGTCCTATACAGGGAGGGCACACAGATACGCAGTATTTT.

There are many counts of this clonotype. The chain uses TRBV28 and TRBJ2-7; 7 positions match TRBD2. Germline values: CDR1 MDHEN, CDR2 SYDVKM. The V gene end was trimmed by 6 bases and the J gene end by 4 bases; junction bases not matched to a gene: 9. CDR3 length: 14 residues. The CDR3 is CASSPLRREYEQYF. CDR3 nucleotides: TGTGCCAGCAGCCCGCTAAGGCGGGAGTACGAGCAGTACTTC. The whole variable domain, remainder taken from reference TRBV28 and TRBJ2-7, is DVKVTQSSRYLVKRTGEKVFLECVQDMDHENMFWYRQDPGLGLRLIYFSYDVKMKEKGDIPEGYSVSREKKERFSLILESASTNQTSMYLCASSPLRREYEQYFGPGTRLTVT.

Comment on this clonotype: One junction end disagrees with the germline gene, perhaps due to a read error. This chain uses TRBV10-3 with TRBJ1-4, with 7 bases matching TRBD1. This CDR3 has 16 amino acids. The V gene's germline CDR1 is ENHRY and CDR2 SYGVKD. The CDR3 is CALSESWTGSGGKLFF. CDR3 sequence (DNA): TGTGCCCTCAGTGAGTCGTGGACAGGAAGCGGTGGAAAACTGTTTTTT.

This clonotype was observed a handful of times. The chain is built from TRBV5-8 and TRBJ1-1, with 7 positions matching TRBD1. The CDR3 spans 17 residues. Germline CDR1 reads SGHTS; CDR2 reads YDEGEE. V gave up 1 base and J gave up 0 bases; unmatched junction bases: 9. For the CDR3, the DNA is TGTGCCAGCAGCTTGTTTCCTCCAGGGGGTATGAACACTGAAGCTTTCTTT. Amino acids: CASSLFPPGGMNTEAFF.

A word on this clonotype: One end of the junction is discordant with germline, which a read error may explain. This chain uses TRBV6-2 or TRBV6-3 with TRBJ2-3; 12 positions match TRBD2. The CDR3 sequence is 15 residues long. Looked up from germline, CDR1 is MNHEY and CDR2 is SVGEGT. CDR3 region: CASSDSSGRARAQYF. The CDR3 DNA is TGTGCCAGCAGTGACTCTAGCGGGAGGGCCCGGGCGCAGTATTTT.

This clonotype was recorded many times. V and J are TRBV7-2 and TRBJ1-2, with D possibly being TRBD1 (6 bases). The CDR3 has 14 residues. The germline V gene encodes CDR1 SGHTA and CDR2 FQGNSA. V lost 4 bases and J 0 bases, leaving 9 bases between the germline ends. CDR3 in DNA: TGTGCCAGCAGCTCGGACAGCGCTAACTATGGCTACACCTTC. Protein product: CASSSDSANYGYTF.

This clonotype has only a few counts. The junction departs from germline at one end; a sequencing error may be responsible. This rearrangement joins TRBV14 to TRBJ2-5, with D unclear. The germline CDR1 and CDR2 sequences are SGHDN and FVKESK. The CDR3 is 15 residues long. DNA of the CDR3: TGTGTCAGCAGCCCGGCCACGCCTCTCCAAGAGACCCAGTACTTC. Amino acid sequence: CVSSPATPLQETQYF.

The chain joins TRBV5-6 to TRBJ2-3; 8 bases are shared with TRBD1. Looked up from germline, CDR1 is SGHDT and CDR2 is YYEEEE. The CDR3 loop spans 15 amino acids. Germline trimming cut 2 bases from V and 3 bases from J; bases unmatched to any gene: 5. This chain's CDR3 is CASSLMQGATDTQYF. CDR3 bases: TGTGCCAGCAGCTTAATGCAGGGGGCAACAGATACGCAGTATTTT.

Concerning this clonotype itself: A much larger clone is a single base away; this may be a read error. The chain uses TRBV7-2 and TRBJ1-5; TRBD1 is a possible D gene (6 bases). The CDR3 loop spans 14 amino acids. The V end lost 8 bases, the J end lost 3 bases, and 14 bases lay between the germline ends. Germline CDR1 reads SGHTA; CDR2 reads FQGNSA. The DNA of the CDR3 is TGTGCCAGCCGGTGGGGGGCTAACAATCAGCCCCAGCATTTT. Encoded protein: CASRWGANNQPQHF.

J is TRBJ1-1 and V is TRBV11-2; D gene ambiguous. The CDR3 has 15 residues. Between the trimmed V and J ends, which lost 3 bases and 0 bases, there was a span of 11 bases. Germline CDR1 reads SGHAT; CDR2 reads FQNNGV. CDR3 nucleotide sequence: TGTGCCAGCAGCTTCAGACAAGCAGTGAACACTGAAGCTTTCTTT. It specifies CASSFRQAVNTEAFF.

Only a few counts were recorded for this clonotype. One base away lies a much larger clone, so this may be a sequencing read error. The chain links TRBV11-2 to TRBJ2-7, with D perhaps assigned TRBD1 or TRBD2 (5 bases each). Germline-derived CDR1 and CDR2 are SGHAT and FQNNGV. This CDR3 region has 14 residues. The CDR3 spells CANSPSVGAYEQYF. The CDR3 coding sequence is TGTGCCAACAGCCCGTCAGTGGGGGCCTACGAGCAGTACTTC.

This rearrangement joins TRBV20-1 to TRBJ2-7, with D unclear. The germline V gene encodes CDR1 DFQATT and CDR2 SNEGSKA (reference sequence). This CDR3 spans 13 amino acids. The V gene lost 2 bases and the J gene lost 4 bases, with 12 bases spanning the gap. This CDR3 reads CSARTGPPYEQYF. The CDR3 bases are TGCAGTGCTAGAACCGGGCCTCCTTACGAGCAGTACTTC.

The V gene is TRBV4-2, the J gene TRBJ2-1; no firm D call. Germline V gene data show CDR1 as LGHNA and CDR2 as YNFKEQ. V gave up 0 bases and J gave up 4 bases, with 13 bases separating them. The CDR3 length is 16 residues. The DNA for the CDR3 is TGTGCCAGCAGCCAAGATGGGGAAGAGACTTACAATGAGCAGTTCTTC. Translating gives CASSQDGEETYNEQFF.

The chain has TRBV10-3 and TRBJ2-7, with a weak D call TRBD2 (6 bases). Germline CDR1 reads ENHRY; CDR2 reads SYGVKD. V was shortened by 6 bases and J by 7 bases, with 10 bases between the two germline ends. The CDR3 is made up of 11 amino acids. The CDR3 loop reads CAIRTAGEQYF. The DNA for the CDR3 is TGTGCCATCAGAACCGCGGGGGAGCAGTACTTC.

The chain couples TRBV6-1 to TRBJ2-3; maybe TRBD1 (6 bases). The CDR3 sequence is 13 residues long. CDR1 MNHNS and CDR2 SASEGT come from the germline V gene. With 6 bases removed from V and 4 bases from J, the gap between germline ends came to 11 bases. The CDR3 region has the DNA TGTGCCAGCAGAAGGGACATATCAGATACGCAGTATTTT. Encoded protein: CASRRDISDTQYF.

As for this clonotype: At one end the junction does not follow the germline gene, possibly because of a read error. The chain is built from TRBV2 and TRBJ2-1, with D possibly matching TRBD1 (5 bases). Per the germline V gene, CDR1 is SNHLY and CDR2 is FYNNEI. The CDR3 length is 11 residues. CDR3 in amino acids: CASLGATEHFF. The CDR3 DNA follows: TGTGCCAGCCTAGGGGCGACAGAGCATTTCTTC. Combining the CDR3 with reference TRBV2 and TRBJ2-1 gives the whole variable domain EPEVTQTPSHQVTQMGQEVILRCVPISNHLYFYWYRQILGQKVEFLVSFYNNEISEKSEIFDDQFSVERPDGSNFTLKIRSTKLEDSAMYFCASLGATEHFFGPGTRLTVL.

There are a few counts of this clonotype. The chain is built from TRBV4-1 and TRBJ2-5; TRBD1 matches 11 bases. The CDR3 runs 17 residues. The J segment lost 3 bases and the V segment lost 1 base, leaving 7 bases of the junction unmatched. From germline, CDR1 is MGHRA and CDR2 YSYEKL. CDR3 DNA: TGCGCCAGCAGCCAAGGTAGACGGACAGGGGGCGAAGAGACCCAGTACTTC. Translating gives CASSQGRRTGGEETQYF.

This rearrangement joins TRBV4-1 to TRBJ1-1; no reliable D call. Trimming shortened V by 3 bases and J by 10 bases, and 15 bases separated the two germline ends. The germline V gene encodes CDR1 MGHRA and CDR2 YSYEKL. This CDR3 has 13 amino acids. The CDR3 sequence: CASSHGPPEGAFF. The CDR3 DNA follows: TGCGCCAGCAGCCACGGGCCCCCCGAGGGAGCTTTCTTT.